This T cell receptor (beta chain) comes out of a study of blood T cell repertoires in COVID-19. As for the study in general: In each case, the material was cDNA or gDNA derived from T cells, B-cell-depleted T cells, or PBMCs.

This CDR3 is 14 amino acids long. The ends lost 2 bases at V and 2 bases at J; junction bases unmatched: 1. CDR1 and CDR2 (germline): SGHRS, YFSETQ. Profiled with immunoSEQ multiplex PCR; TCRdb holds only in-frame clones, not every one. The profile covers 150,000 to 200,000 clones, with roughly four fifths appearing a single time and around 10% taken by the ten largest. The chain combines TRBV5-1 with TRBJ1-5; 7 bases are a match to TRBD1. Sequencing was carried out using peripheral blood. This clonotype was obtained from a man aged 55 to 70 with active or convalescent COVID-19. In DNA, the CDR3 is TGCGCCAGCAGCTTCGGACAGGGCAATCAGCCCCAGCATTTT. Translated: CASSFGQGNQPQHF.